This TCR beta chain was observed in a study of T cell responses to AZD1222 COVID-19 vaccine. The overall study: Samples with a second dose at about 4 or about 12 weeks were pooled together.

Concerning this clone itself: Its antigen is as yet unknown.

The CDR3 is 15 residues long. The V segment lost 3 bases and the J segment 6 bases; nucleotides outside the gene matches: 3. Germline CDR1 is LGHDT and CDR2 is YNNKEL (reference sequence). The study, taken as a whole, reports: Females made up more of the donors, who were largely white British, and clonal diversity may have come out too low. Samples come after the peak T cell response, not at day 14. Spike-specific TCR breadth rose after two AZD1222 doses, and depth rose as well.

Measured with immunoSEQ multiplex PCR; TCRdb has only the in-frame clones, and not every one. The sample carries 90,000 to 95,000 clones, 85% to 90% recorded once. This rearrangement joins TRBV3-1 (or the pseudogene TRBV3-2) to TRBJ1-6; the match to TRBD1 covers 9 bases. The sample here was peripheral blood, taken on day 0 of AZD1222 vaccination. The clonotype originates from an adult in good health. This CDR3 reads CASSQRQGGNSPLHF. The CDR3 DNA follows: TGTGCCAGCAGCCAGCGACAGGGGGGTAATTCACCCCTCCACTTT.